Listed below are T cell receptor beta chains from one sample, sequenced in a study of OX40 agonist ivuxolimab in advanced cancers. TCRdb keeps only in-frame clones here, not all; method: immunoSEQ multiplex PCR. This table holds more than 9,500 clones, approximately 70% found once. Sample: CD4+ or CD8+ T cells sorted from blood, taken in a trial of the OX40 agonist ivuxolimab. These receptors were collected from an adult with an advanced solid tumor such as melanoma, head and neck, liver or kidney cancer. Both conserved end residues are part of each CDR3. A D gene is named only where the DNA matches it firmly. The size of a clone is reported for some rows only, either as once, few or many, or as a class for expanded clones.

size: medium-sized; D: .; V: TRBV4-1; J: TRBJ1-5; CDR3: CASSQEPYRTQPQHF; DNA: TGCGCCAGCAGCCAAGAACCGTACAGGACCCAGCCCCAGCATTTT
size: .; D: TRBD1; V: TRBV9; J: TRBJ2-7; CDR3: CASSGRDSPYEQYF; DNA: TGTGCCAGCAGCGGTCGGGACAGCCCATACGAGCAGTACTTC
size: .; D: .; V: TRBV19; J: TRBJ1-3; CDR3: CASSLLPASGNTIYF; DNA: TGTGCCAGTAGTCTACTGCCCGCTTCTGGAAACACCATATATTTT
size: once; D: TRBD1; V: TRBV19; J: TRBJ1-2; CDR3: CASSTIPGQGALLWGYTF; DNA: TGTGCCAGTAGTACTATCCCGGGACAGGGGGCCCTACTATGGGGCTACACCTTC
size: .; D: .; V: TRBV5-1; J: TRBJ1-1; CDR3: CASSLLADNTEAFF; DNA: TGCGCCAGCAGCTTGTTGGCCGACAACACTGAAGCTTTCTTT
size: .; D: .; V: TRBV6-6; J: TRBJ2-7; CDR3: CASAGSSHEQYF; DNA: TGTGCCAGCGCAGGGAGTTCGCACGAGCAGTACTTC
size: .; D: TRBD1; V: TRBV5-1; J: TRBJ2-5; CDR3: CASSRLDRAEGETQYF; DNA: TGCGCCAGCAGCAGATTGGACAGGGCGGAAGGCGAGACCCAGTACTTC
size: few; D: .; V: TRBV9; J: TRBJ2-1; CDR3: CASSVEGLYNEQFF; DNA: TGTGCCAGCAGCGTAGAGGGACTCTACAATGAGCAGTTCTTC
size: few; D: TRBD2; V: TRBV27; J: TRBJ2-5; CDR3: CASKLMRGETQYF; DNA: TGTGCCAGCAAATTAATGCGGGGGGAGACCCAGTACTTC
size: .; D: TRBD1; V: TRBV7-6; J: TRBJ2-7; CDR3: CASSLYDRGTYEQYF; DNA: TGTGCCAGCAGCTTATACGACAGGGGGACGTACGAGCAGTACTTC
size: .; D: TRBD1; V: TRBV15; J: TRBJ2-5; CDR3: CATSRATGGRETQYF; DNA: TGTGCCACCAGCAGAGCCACAGGGGGCCGCGAGACCCAGTACTTC
size: .; D: TRBD2; V: TRBV2; J: TRBJ2-1; CDR3: CASSEGGSGGFSYNEQFF; DNA: TGTGCCAGCAGTGAAGGGGGCAGCGGGGGCTTCTCCTACAATGAGCAGTTCTTC
size: .; D: TRBD1; V: TRBV27; J: TRBJ1-5; CDR3: CASSPDRVALQPQHF; DNA: TGTGCCAGCAGTCCGGACAGGGTGGCACTTCAGCCCCAGCATTTT
size: few; D: .; V: TRBV27; J: TRBJ2-3; CDR3: CASSFHGLTDTQYF; DNA: TGTGCCAGCAGTTTTCACGGCCTAACAGATACGCAGTATTTT
size: .; D: TRBD2; V: TRBV19; J: TRBJ2-1; CDR3: CASSTLAGGYNEQFF; DNA: TGTGCCAGTAGTACACTAGCGGGAGGGTACAATGAGCAGTTCTTC
size: .; D: .; V: TRBV7-2; J: TRBJ2-4; CDR3: CASSSPVLAKNIQYF; DNA: TGTGCCAGCAGCTCACCTGTTTTAGCCAAAAACATTCAGTACTTC
size: medium-sized; D: TRBD1; V: TRBV4-1; J: TRBJ1-3; CDR3: CASSQGQGALNTIYF; DNA: TGCGCCAGCAGCCAAGGACAGGGGGCTTTAAACACCATATATTTT
size: .; D: TRBD1; V: TRBV9; J: TRBJ2-2; CDR3: CASSVDDGTGYGTGELFF; DNA: TGTGCCAGCAGCGTAGACGATGGGACAGGGTATGGCACCGGGGAGCTGTTTTTT
size: .; D: .; V: TRBV9; J: TRBJ1-3; CDR3: CASSAGDAGNTIYF; DNA: TGTGCCAGCAGCGCGGGGGACGCTGGAAACACCATATATTTT
size: .; D: TRBD2; V: TRBV5-6; J: TRBJ2-1; CDR3: CASSLLAGGIDEQFF; DNA: TGTGCCAGCAGCTTACTAGCGGGAGGGATCGATGAGCAGTTCTTC
size: .; D: TRBD1; V: TRBV7-9; J: TRBJ1-4; CDR3: CASSEGQSRLIF; DNA: TGTGCCAGCAGCGAGGGACAGTCGAGACTAATTTTT
size: .; D: .; V: TRBV15; J: TRBJ2-2; CDR3: CATSSRNTGELFF; DNA: TGTGCCACCAGCAGCCGTAACACCGGGGAGCTGTTTTTT
size: .; D: .; V: TRBV4-2; J: TRBJ2-1; CDR3: CASSQEQRAHNEQFF; DNA: TGTGCCAGCAGCCAAGAACAGCGGGCCCACAATGAGCAGTTCTTC
size: .; D: TRBD2; V: TRBV10-3; J: TRBJ2-1; CDR3: CAISFSGSGAYNEQFF; DNA: TGTGCCATCAGTTTTAGCGGGAGCGGCGCCTACAATGAGCAGTTCTTC
size: .; D: .; V: TRBV5-1; J: TRBJ2-5; CDR3: CASSLRRAQETQYF; DNA: TGCGCCAGCAGCTTGAGAAGGGCACAAGAGACCCAGTACTTC
size: .; D: .; V: TRBV7-2; J: TRBJ2-7; CDR3: CASSSLSFYEQYF; DNA: TGTGCCAGCAGCTCCTTGAGTTTCTACGAGCAGTACTTC
size: .; D: .; V: TRBV4-2; J: TRBJ1-1; CDR3: CASSLAGTEAFF; DNA: TGTGCCAGCAGCCTCGCGGGCACTGAAGCTTTCTTT
size: few; D: TRBD2; V: TRBV28; J: TRBJ2-7; CDR3: CASSLSSGMYEQYF; DNA: TGTGCCAGCAGTTTATCTAGCGGGATGTACGAGCAGTACTTC
size: .; D: .; V: TRBV25-1; J: TRBJ2-1; CDR3: CASSGSTEAGNEQFF; DNA: TGTGCCAGCAGTGGTAGCACAGAAGCCGGCAATGAGCAGTTCTTC